This is a list of T cell receptor beta chains from one sample in a study of control samples from healthy donors and cancer patients. Generated by immunoSEQ multiplex PCR, the TCRdb table keeps only in-frame clones and is missing some. The sample carries hundreds of thousands of clones, 75% to 95% recorded once. Sequencing used PBMCs. The receptors originated from a man in his forties with head and neck cancer. The CDR3 runs from the conserved cysteine through the conserved F or W. D genes are given only for firm matches.

j_call	d_call	v_call	cdr3_aa	cdr3_nt
TRBJ2-3	.	TRBV19	CASSIQGIDTQYF	TGTGCCAGTAGTATCCAGGGGATAGATACGCAGTATTTT
TRBJ1-5	TRBD1	TRBV19	CASRNGGQPNQPQHF	TGTGCCAGTAGGAATGGGGGACAGCCAAATCAGCCCCAGCATTTT
TRBJ1-2	.	TRBV5-1	CASSPANYGYTF	TGCGCCAGCAGTCCCGCTAACTATGGCTACACCTTC
TRBJ2-6	.	TRBV5-5	CASSRLAVSSGANVLTF	TGTGCCAGCAGCCGCTTAGCGGTAAGCTCTGGGGCCAACGTCCTGACTTTC
TRBJ1-4	.	TRBV2	CASSEAQAATNEKLFF	TGTGCCAGCAGTGAAGCGCAGGCCGCAACTAATGAAAAACTGTTTTTT
TRBJ2-5	TRBD2	TRBV10-3	CAISAGTSSQETQYF	TGTGCCATCAGCGCCGGGACTAGCAGCCAAGAGACCCAGTACTTC
TRBJ2-4	.	TRBV3-1/TRBV3-2	CASSHSELAYTKNIQYF	TGTGCCAGCAGCCATTCCGAGCTCGCCTACACCAAAAACATTCAGTACTTC
TRBJ1-6	.	TRBV11-1	CASSALGGRDSPLHF	TGTGCCAGCAGCGCCTTGGGGGGCAGGGATTCACCCCTCCACTTT
TRBJ1-5	.	TRBV5-1	CASSLGQGINQPQHF	TGCGCCAGCAGCTTGGGTCAGGGGATCAATCAGCCCCAGCATTTT
TRBJ2-3	TRBD2	TRBV28	CASTPLAGPSTDTQYF	TGTGCCAGCACCCCGCTAGCGGGGCCTAGCACAGATACGCAGTATTTT
TRBJ2-3	.	TRBV18	CASSPNPAPPDTQYF	TGTGCCAGCTCACCAAATCCAGCGCCGCCAGATACGCAGTATTTT
TRBJ2-2	.	TRBV27	CASSLSNTGELFF	TGTGCCAGCAGTTTATCGAACACCGGGGAGCTGTTTTTT
TRBJ2-1	TRBD2	TRBV6-1	CASSESIPWLAGYNEQFF	TGTGCCAGCAGTGAAAGCATCCCGTGGCTAGCGGGCTACAATGAGCAGTTCTTC
TRBJ2-7	.	TRBV15	CATSGEDNWRFYEQYF	TGTGCCACCAGCGGAGAGGACAATTGGAGGTTCTACGAGCAGTACTTC
TRBJ2-1	TRBD2	TRBV28	CASTRPGGGRANEQFF	TGTGCCAGCACCCGACCGGGTGGCGGGAGGGCCAATGAGCAGTTCTTC
TRBJ1-6	.	TRBV7-9	CASSLNSNSPLHF	TGTGCCAGCAGCTTGAATTCTAATTCACCCCTCCACTTT
TRBJ2-1	.	TRBV12-3/TRBV12-4	CASSFPNNEQFF	TGTGCCAGCAGTTTTCCTAACAATGAGCAGTTCTTC
TRBJ1-2	.	TRBV5-1	CASSLSTRDPYGYTF	TGCGCCAGCAGCTTGTCGACCAGGGATCCCTATGGCTACACCTTC
TRBJ2-7	.	TRBV6-5	CASSYSPGSSYEQYF	TGTGCCAGCAGTTACTCCCCGGGAAGCTCCTACGAGCAGTACTTC
TRBJ1-1	TRBD1	TRBV28	CASSFGQGVTEAFF	TGTGCCAGCAGTTTCGGACAGGGGGTTACTGAAGCTTTCTTT
TRBJ2-1	.	TRBV25-1	CASTQGWNEQFF	TGTGCCAGCACCCAAGGGTGGAATGAGCAGTTCTTC
TRBJ2-7	TRBD2	TRBV2	CASGGTSGRSYSYEQYF	TGTGCCAGCGGCGGGACTAGCGGGAGGTCCTACTCCTACGAGCAGTACTTC